The clone carrying this T cell receptor (beta chain) was found many times. Its matching antigen is unknown. The data were taken from a study of CD8 T cells in ankylosing spondylitis. Findings and caveats of the study: From matched ankylosing spondylitis synovial fluid, disease-linked clones were reportedly recovered at significantly enriched levels. Ankylosing spondylitis blood appeared to be characterized by a TCR beta motif of under ten highly homologous variants. Some motif variants were previously reported in reactive arthritis synovial fluid and blood.

Scientists made TCR beta libraries using quantitative 5'-RACE with molecular barcodes. TCRdb fed the 5' RACE reads into MiXCR, producing one record per CDR3 protein. The profile shows some 250,000 distinct CDR3 sequences, 8% to 9.5% of them singletons. The CDR3 loop spans 15 amino acids. CDR1 and CDR2 from the germline V gene are SEHNR and FQNEAQ (reference sequence). Trimming removed 5 bases at V and 3 bases at J, with 16 bases between. The chain links TRBV7-9 to TRBJ1-2; D is ambiguous. The sample comprised blood, either unsorted or a sorted T cell fraction (not recorded which). The sequence derives from a male donor with ankylosing spondylitis or in good health (not recorded which). The CDR3 loop reads CASSPGSNPHYGYTF. In DNA form, the CDR3 reads TGTGCCAGCAGCCCCGGGAGCAACCCACACTATGGCTACACCTTC.